These 27 T cell receptor beta chains share one sample of origin, sequenced in a study of blood T cell repertoires in COVID-19. The assay was immunoSEQ multiplex PCR, and TCRdb's table has in-frame clones only and misses some. The sample consists of roughly 230,000 clones, around 83% of them appearing once. The sample comprised peripheral blood. These TCRs come from a woman between 45 and 60 years old with acute or convalescent COVID-19.

The rearrangement joins TRBV14 to TRBJ2-7; 9 bases align to TRBD1. CDR3 length: 15 amino acids. CDR1 is SGHDN and CDR2 is FVKESK in the germline V gene. The V and J ends lost 4 bases and 2 bases, in that order; junction bases with no gene match: 6. DNA for the CDR3: TGTGCCAGCAGCCCACTGGGACAGGGTCCCTACGAGCAGTACTTC. Protein product: CASSPLGQGPYEQYF.

This clone was observed a handful of times. V gene TRBV7-8 combines with J gene TRBJ1-1, with 9 positions matching TRBD1. Trimming at V came to 5 bases and at J to 1 base, leaving 5 bases not matched to a gene. Germline V gene lookup returns CDR1 SGHVS and CDR2 FQNEAQ. The CDR3 spans 15 residues. CDR3 in amino acids: CASSDRTGENTEAFF. CDR3 in DNA: TGTGCCAGCAGCGACAGGACAGGGGAGAACACTGAAGCTTTCTTT.

V is TRBV11-2 and J is TRBJ1-2; D is undetermined. This CDR3 has 14 amino acids. Trimming removed 5 bases from V and 8 bases from J, with 18 bases in between. The germline V gene encodes CDR1 SGHAT and CDR2 FQNNGV. The CDR3 sequence is CASSILKFRVGYTF. The CDR3 nucleotides are TGTGCCAGCAGCATACTTAAGTTCCGGGTCGGCTACACCTTC.

This clone was counted a few times. V and J are TRBV5-4 and TRBJ2-7; 9 bases are shared with TRBD1. The CDR3 sequence is 15 residues long. Germline V gene sequence: CDR1 SGHNT, CDR2 YYREEE (reference sequence). V lost 4 bases to trimming and J lost 3 bases; unmatched junction nucleotides: 8. The CDR3 DNA follows: TGTGCCAGCAGCAAAGGACAGGGGTCGGACTACGAGCAGTACTTC. This encodes CASSKGQGSDYEQYF.

V usage is TRBV5-1 and J usage is TRBJ1-2; TRBD1 might be the D (5 bases). The CDR3 totals 16 residues. Trimming took off 3 bases at V and 8 bases at J, with 23 bases between the two ends. The germline CDR1 and CDR2 sequences are SGHRS and YFSETQ. The CDR3 spells CASSSGTGSGVEGYTF. In DNA, the CDR3 is TGCGCCAGCAGCTCTGGGACCGGGTCGGGGGTTGAGGGCTACACCTTC.

This chain links TRBV7-3 with TRBJ2-1, with TRBD2 matching 7 bases. Germline V lookup: CDR1 SGHTA, CDR2 FQGTGA. Trimming cost V 3 bases and J 6 bases; bases outside gene matches: 8. CDR3 length: 15 amino acids. CDR3 in DNA: TGTGCCAGCAGCTTTGAAGCGGGGACCTCCAATGAGCAGTTCTTC. It is translated as CASSFEAGTSNEQFF.

This clone was picked up a small number of times. The chain carries TRBV3-1 (or the pseudogene TRBV3-2) and TRBJ2-7; weak D call: TRBD1 (5 bases). Trimming pared 4 bases from V and 6 bases from J, leaving 10 bases between. Germline-derived CDR1 and CDR2 are LGHDT and YNNKEL (reference sequence). This CDR3 spans 12 amino acids. CDR3 DNA: TGTGCCAGCAGCCGGGGCGTGGTCGAGCAGTACTTC. Amino acids: CASSRGVVEQYF.

The chain links TRBV5-5 to TRBJ2-7, with TRBD1 identical over 7 bases. The germline CDR1 and CDR2 sequences are SGHKS and YYEKEE (reference sequence). The CDR3 runs to 16 residues. Germline trimming cut 0 bases from V and 4 bases from J; bases unmatched to any gene: 10. CDR3 bases: TGTGCCAGCAGCTTGGGCCCCCGGGACAGATTATACGAGCAGTACTTC. It is translated as CASSLGPRDRLYEQYF.

V is TRBV5-1 and J is TRBJ2-4; 11 bases align to TRBD1. Unmatched junction bases numbered 9, after V lost 4 bases and J lost 6 bases. Germline-derived CDR1 and CDR2 are SGHRS and YFSETQ. The length of the CDR3 is 16 residues. The CDR3 is CASSPGQGAVANIQYF. CDR3 sequence (DNA): TGCGCCAGCAGCCCCGGACAGGGGGCCGTAGCAAACATTCAGTACTTC.

This chain uses TRBV7-9 with TRBJ1-1, with D possibly being TRBD1 (6 bases). The CDR3 runs 14 residues. The germline CDR1 and CDR2 sequences are SEHNR and FQNEAQ (reference sequence). V gave up 5 bases and J gave up 1 base, with 11 bases separating them. CDR3 loop: CASSQQGSNTEAFF. The DNA of the CDR3 is TGTGCCAGCAGCCAACAGGGTTCGAACACTGAAGCTTTCTTT.

The chain is built from TRBV6-5 and TRBJ2-3; 8 bases are a match to TRBD2. Unmatched junction bases numbered 5, after V lost 6 bases and J lost 3 bases. Looked up from germline, CDR1 is MNHEY and CDR2 is SVGAGI. The CDR3 is 14 residues long. Written as DNA, the CDR3 is TGTGCCAGCAGCCGACGGGGGGGGACAGATACGCAGTATTTT. It encodes CASSRRGGTDTQYF.

This chain links TRBV6-6 with TRBJ1-5; possibly TRBD1 for D (5 bases). Trimming removed 6 bases from V and 0 bases from J, with 15 bases in between. Germline CDR1 and CDR2: MNHNY and SVGAGI (reference sequence). This CDR3 contains 16 residues. The CDR3 sequence: CASSAGGDYSNQPQHF. In nucleotides, the CDR3 is TGTGCCAGCAGCGCTGGGGGGGATTATAGCAATCAGCCCCAGCATTTT.

The V and J genes are TRBV4-1 and TRBJ2-1; unclear D gene. The CDR3 length is 15 residues. Trimming pared 5 bases from V and 2 bases from J, leaving 13 bases between. CDR1 and CDR2 (germline): MGHRA, YSYEKL. CDR3 nucleotide sequence: TGCGCCAGCAGCAACCCCGTAACAGCCTACAATGAGCAGTTCTTC. It specifies CASSNPVTAYNEQFF.

V and J are TRBV7-8 and TRBJ2-7; D unclear. Germline-derived CDR1 and CDR2 are SGHVS and FQNEAQ. V lost 1 base and J lost 0, with 4 bases in between. The CDR3 runs to 13 residues. The CDR3 sequence: CASSLESSYEQYF. CDR3 coding DNA: TGTGCCAGCAGCTTAGAGAGCTCCTACGAGCAGTACTTC.

This clone was picked up one time. The chain couples TRBV18 to TRBJ2-5; 10 bases fit TRBD1. Per the germline V gene, CDR1 is KGHSH and CDR2 is LQKENI. The CDR3 covers 16 residues. The V and J ends lost 5 bases and 2 bases, in that order; junction bases with no gene match: 8. The DNA of the CDR3 is TGTGCCAGCTCATGGACCGGGACAGGGGTACAAGAGACCCAGTACTTC. The encoded protein is CASSWTGTGVQETQYF.

J is TRBJ2-3 and V is TRBV5-1; 8 nucleotides align to TRBD1. The CDR3 loop spans 15 amino acids. The junction had 5 bases not matched to a gene; V was cut back by 0 bases and J by 5 bases. Germline V gene data show CDR1 as SGHRS and CDR2 as YFSETQ. The CDR3 DNA reads as TGCGCCAGCAGCTTGGGGAACACAGGGGGAGATACGCAGTATTTT. Amino acids: CASSLGNTGGDTQYF.

The chain has TRBV19 and TRBJ2-3; D ambiguous. Germline assignment: CDR1 LNHDA and CDR2 SQIVND (reference sequence). Between the trimmed V and J ends, which lost 2 bases and 2 bases, there was a span of 11 bases. The CDR3 consists of 15 residues. The CDR3: CASSIWQVDTDTQYF. The DNA of the CDR3 is TGTGCCAGTAGTATATGGCAGGTTGACACAGATACGCAGTATTTT.

The rearrangement links TRBV28 to TRBJ1-2; D is perhaps TRBD1 (6 bases). Germline V gene data show CDR1 as MDHEN and CDR2 as SYDVKM. The CDR3 totals 14 residues. The germline V and J ends were trimmed by 5 bases and 4 bases, with 14 bases remaining between them. The CDR3: CASSTTLRGYGYTF. In nucleotides, the CDR3 is TGTGCCAGCAGTACAACTCTCAGGGGCTATGGCTACACCTTC.

This chain links TRBV19 with TRBJ1-3; TRBD1 matches at 8 bases. With V trimmed by 7 bases and J by 1 base, 6 bases remained unmatched. Germline V lookup: CDR1 LNHDA, CDR2 SQIVND (reference sequence). CDR3 size: 15 residues. The CDR3, as DNA: TGTGCCAGTACCCCGGACAGGGTGTCTGGAAACACCATATATTTT. It translates to CASTPDRVSGNTIYF.

This chain joins TRBV19 and TRBJ2-2; D not resolved. Germline assignment: CDR1 LNHDA and CDR2 SQIVND (reference sequence). V lost 1 base, J lost 7 bases, and 7 bases lay in between. The CDR3 is 13 residues long. The CDR3 nucleotides read TGTGCCAGTAGTATAGTCCCCTACGGGGAGCTGTTTTTT. This encodes CASSIVPYGELFF.

The V call is TRBV6-6, the J call TRBJ1-2, with 9 bases matching TRBD1. V trimming: 7 bases; J trimming: 4 bases; junction bases outside the gene matches: 13. The CDR3 contains 16 residues. The germline V gene has CDR1 MNHNY and CDR2 SVGAGI (reference sequence). CDR3 sequence reads: CASTPGTGIVSYGYTF. The DNA of the CDR3 is TGTGCCAGCACCCCCGGGACAGGGATAGTCAGCTATGGCTACACCTTC.

The chain has TRBV18 and TRBJ2-2, with D perhaps matching TRBD1 (6 bases). The CDR3 extends over 18 amino acids. Trimming shortened V by 2 bases and J by 1 base, and 17 bases separated the two germline ends. Per the germline V gene, CDR1 is KGHSH and CDR2 is LQKENI. Here the CDR3 DNA reads TGTGCCAGCTCACCAGGCGTAGGTGGGGGCCTGAACACCGGGGAGCTGTTTTTT. It codes for CASSPGVGGGLNTGELFF.

The V call is TRBV11-3, the J call TRBJ2-7; maybe TRBD2 (6 bases). This CDR3 has 13 residues. V lost 5 bases, J lost 1 base, and 9 bases lay in between. CDR1 is SGHNT and CDR2 is YENEEA in the germline V gene. CDR3 loop: CASSKSGSYEQYF. CDR3 DNA sequence: TGTGCCAGCAGCAAAAGCGGGTCCTACGAGCAGTACTTC.

This clone was observed once. This rearrangement joins TRBV5-1 to TRBJ2-2, with TRBD2 matching over 12 bases. Germline values: CDR1 SGHRS, CDR2 YFSETQ. V shed 4 bases and J 3 bases; nucleotides not matched to a gene: 4. The CDR3 has 16 residues. The CDR3 DNA reads as TGCGCCAGCAGCCGGGGGACTAGCGGGCACACCGGGGAGCTGTTTTTT. This gives the protein CASSRGTSGHTGELFF.

This chain joins TRBV7-3 and TRBJ2-3; perhaps TRBD2 as D (6 bases). CDR3 length equals 14 residues. Trimming pared 5 bases from V and 6 bases from J, leaving 15 bases between. The germline gives CDR1 SGHTA, CDR2 FQGTGA. This CDR3 is CASSLGGAWDTQYF. The CDR3 DNA is TGTGCCAGCAGCCTCGGAGGGGCTTGGGATACGCAGTATTTT.

The chain links TRBV19 to TRBJ1-6; the D gene is possibly TRBD1 (6 bases). The V end was cut by 6 bases, the J end by 9 bases, with 12 bases between. The length of the CDR3 is 13 residues. Germline CDR1 and CDR2: LNHDA and SQIVND (reference sequence). CDR3 amino acids: CASSGRGSSPLHF. CDR3 bases: TGTGCCAGTAGCGGCAGGGGCAGTTCACCCCTCCACTTT.

The chain has TRBV4-2 and TRBJ2-7, with 8 bases that match TRBD1. CDR1 and CDR2 (germline): LGHNA, YNFKEQ. With V trimmed by 1 base and J by 2 bases, 10 bases remained unmatched. The CDR3 has 17 amino acids. In DNA form, the CDR3 reads TGTGCCAGCAGCCAAGTCAATACCGGGACAGGAGCCTACGAGCAGTACTTC. Translated: CASSQVNTGTGAYEQYF.